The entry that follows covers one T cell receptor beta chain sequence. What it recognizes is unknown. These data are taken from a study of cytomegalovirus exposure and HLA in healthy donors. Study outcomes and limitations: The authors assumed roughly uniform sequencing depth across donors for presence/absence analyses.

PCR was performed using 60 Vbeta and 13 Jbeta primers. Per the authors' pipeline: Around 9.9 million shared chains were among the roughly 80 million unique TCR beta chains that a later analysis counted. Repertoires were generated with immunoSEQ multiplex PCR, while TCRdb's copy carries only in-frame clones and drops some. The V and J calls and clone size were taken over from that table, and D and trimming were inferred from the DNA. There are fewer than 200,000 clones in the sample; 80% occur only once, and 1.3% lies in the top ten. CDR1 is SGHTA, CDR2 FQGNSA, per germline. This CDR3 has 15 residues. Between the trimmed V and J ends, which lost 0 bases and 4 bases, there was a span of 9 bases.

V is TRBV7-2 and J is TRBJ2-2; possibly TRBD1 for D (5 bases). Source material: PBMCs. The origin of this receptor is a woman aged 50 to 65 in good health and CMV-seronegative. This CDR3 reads CASSLAVQGTGELFF. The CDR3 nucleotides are TGTGCCAGCAGCTTAGCGGTCCAGGGCACCGGGGAGCTGTTTTTT.